Shown below are 16 T cell receptor beta chains from a single sample sequenced in a study of blood T cell repertoires in COVID-19. Profiled with immunoSEQ multiplex PCR; TCRdb holds only in-frame clones, not every one. The sample shows a few hundred thousand clones, 85% to 90% of them seen only once. Input material: PBMCs or T cells enriched from blood (not recorded which). The receptors originated from a woman between 35 and 50 years old who had recovered from COVID-19.

A single count supports this clone. V and J are TRBV13 and TRBJ2-1; weak D call: TRBD2 (5 bases). Trimming left V 0 bases short and J 4 bases short, with 7 bases between. This CDR3 contains 14 residues. CDR1 and CDR2 from the germline V gene are PRHDT and FYEKMQ (reference sequence). CDR3 region: CASSLGGGYNEQFF. As DNA, the CDR3 is TGTGCCAGCAGCTTAGGCGGCGGGTACAATGAGCAGTTCTTC.

The CDR3 here is CASRTTGVGREQYF. The CDR3, as DNA: TGTGCCAGCAGGACGACAGGGGTTGGACGCGAGCAGTACTTC. J is TRBJ2-7 and V is TRBV6-5, with TRBD1 matching 8 bases. The J segment lost 6 bases and the V segment lost 6 bases, leaving 10 bases of the junction unmatched. The CDR3 runs 14 residues. The V gene's germline CDR1 is MNHEY and CDR2 SVGAGI.

This chain joins TRBV9 and TRBJ1-3; D gene unclear. The CDR3 loop spans 14 amino acids. In germline, CDR1 is SGDLS, CDR2 YYNGEE. V dropped 0 bases and J dropped 4 bases, with 8 bases sitting between them. The CDR3 DNA reads as TGTGCCAGCAGCGTAGCTTTGGAGGGAAACACCATATATTTT. Its translation is CASSVALEGNTIYF.

This clone was observed a few times. In the same sample, other DNA sequences code for this CDR3. CDR3 nucleotide sequence: TGTGCCAGCAGCTTAGTAGACACCGGGGAGCTGTTTTTT. Translating it yields CASSLVDTGELFF. J is TRBJ2-2 and V is TRBV7-8; D is undetermined. Germline CDR1 is SGHVS and CDR2 is FQNEAQ. This CDR3 contains 13 residues. Trimming pared 1 base from V and 3 bases from J, leaving 3 bases between.

This clone has just a few counts. V and J are TRBV5-4 and TRBJ1-1; D gene unclear. CDR3 size: 13 residues. Germline assignment: CDR1 SGHNT and CDR2 YYREEE (reference sequence). Trimming pared 1 base from V and 6 bases from J, leaving 10 bases between. The DNA of the CDR3 is TGTGCCAGCAGCTTGCAGGCTTTTCCTGAAGCTTTCTTT. It translates to CASSLQAFPEAFF.

The chain couples TRBV7-2 to TRBJ1-2, with 8 bases lining up with TRBD1. Per the germline V gene, CDR1 is SGHTA and CDR2 is FQGNSA. This CDR3 spans 13 amino acids. Losses at the gene ends were 3 bases for V and 7 bases for J; bases not matched to a gene: 4. The chain's CDR3 is CASSLDRVGGYTF. The CDR3 DNA is TGTGCCAGCAGCTTGGACAGGGTGGGTGGCTACACCTTC.

The rearrangement uses TRBV7-2 and TRBJ1-1; 8 nucleotides agree with TRBD1. Losses at the gene ends were 6 bases for V and 5 bases for J; bases not matched to a gene: 5. This CDR3 is built from 13 residues. Germline CDR1 SGHTA, CDR2 FQGNSA. The CDR3 DNA sequence: TGTGCCAGCAGTATGACAGGGGTTACTGAAGCTTTCTTT. This sequence encodes CASSMTGVTEAFF. Based on the CDR3 plus reference TRBV7-2 and TRBJ1-1, the full variable domain is GAGVSQSPSNKVTEKGKDVELRCDPISGHTALYWYRQSLGQGLEFLIYFQGNSAPDKSGLPSDRFSAERTGGSVSTLTIQRTQQEDSAVYLCASSMTGVTEAFFGQGTRLTVV.

The chain employs TRBV7-2 and TRBJ2-2, with TRBD1 identical over 11 bases. CDR3 length: 16 amino acids. Germline V CDR1 and CDR2: SGHTA, FQGNSA. V lost 5 bases and J lost 4; bases outside the gene matches: 6. The CDR3 loop is CASSLPGQGVTGELFF. In DNA, the CDR3 is TGTGCCAGCAGCCTACCGGGACAGGGGGTCACCGGGGAGCTGTTTTTT. Using reference TRBV7-2 and TRBJ2-2 for the parts outside the CDR3, the full variable domain is GAGVSQSPSNKVTEKGKDVELRCDPISGHTALYWYRQSLGQGLEFLIYFQGNSAPDKSGLPSDRFSAERTGGSVSTLTIQRTQQEDSAVYLCASSLPGQGVTGELFFGEGSRLTVL.

The chain's CDR3 is CASSQVFGTGSPSGNTIYF. The DNA of the CDR3 is TGCGCCAGCAGCCAAGTCTTCGGGACAGGATCGCCGTCTGGAAACACCATATATTTT. This sequence joins TRBV4-3 and TRBJ1-3; 8 positions match TRBD1. The CDR3 contains 19 residues. The germline V gene has CDR1 LGHNA and CDR2 YSLEER. Trimming removed 1 base from V and 1 base from J; junction bases left unmatched: 12.

This clone was found a few times. The J gene is TRBJ2-7, the V gene TRBV7-2, with TRBD2 as a possible D gene (5 bases). The CDR3 runs 13 residues. Germline lookup yields CDR1 SGHTA and CDR2 FQGNSA. Trimming removed 8 bases at V and 4 bases at J, with 15 bases between. The DNA for the CDR3 is TGTGCCAGCTCGAAGGGAGTAGAGTACGAGCAGTACTTC. Translated, it gives CASSKGVEYEQYF.

DNA for the CDR3: TGTGCCAGCAGCCAGGGGGGCGGTGAAAAACTGTTTTTT. It yields the protein CASSQGGGEKLFF. V gene TRBV7-9 combines with J gene TRBJ1-4, with TRBD1 matching 7 bases. V trimming: 5 bases; J trimming: 7 bases; junction bases outside the gene matches: 4. Germline CDR1 SEHNR, CDR2 FQNEAQ (reference sequence). This CDR3 spans 13 amino acids.

The chain employs TRBV19 and TRBJ2-3; weak D call: TRBD2 (6 bases). The ends were cut back, 3 bases at V and 2 bases at J, with 15 bases in the middle. The germline V gene encodes CDR1 LNHDA and CDR2 SQIVND (reference sequence). This CDR3 contains 16 residues. The CDR3 region has the DNA TGTGCCAGTAGTATTGGGCCGGGACTCATCACAGATACGCAGTATTTT. Translation gives CASSIGPGLITDTQYF.

The genes are TRBV7-8 and TRBJ2-5, with D perhaps matching TRBD2 (5 bases). This CDR3 is built from 14 residues. The germline V and J ends were trimmed by 1 base and 5 bases, with 11 bases remaining between them. Per germline, CDR1 SGHVS and CDR2 FQNEAQ. CDR3 protein: CASSLGGRRETQYF. The CDR3 coding sequence is TGTGCCAGCAGCTTAGGTGGGAGAAGGGAGACCCAGTACTTC.

This chain joins TRBV9 and TRBJ1-3; D is perhaps TRBD1 (6 bases). This CDR3 comprises 15 residues. Germline CDR1 is SGDLS and CDR2 is YYNGEE. With 2 bases removed from V and 0 bases from J, the gap between germline ends came to 9 bases. The CDR3 is CASSVLGGSGNTIYF. CDR3 DNA sequence: TGTGCCAGCAGCGTTCTAGGGGGCTCTGGAAACACCATATATTTT.

The rearrangement joins TRBV6-2 or TRBV6-3 to TRBJ2-5; 7 bases are a match to TRBD2. With V trimmed by 0 bases and J by 2 bases, 0 bases remained unmatched. CDR3 length: 14 amino acids. The germline V gene has CDR1 MNHEY and CDR2 SVGEGT. CDR3 nucleotide sequence: TGTGCCAGCAGTTACTCTAGCGGGCAAGAGACCCAGTACTTC. Its translation: CASSYSSGQETQYF.

CDR3 coding DNA: TGTGCCAGCAGCGGGGCCACAGATACGCAGTATTTT. This sequence encodes CASSGATDTQYF. The genes are TRBV9 and TRBJ2-3; no reliable D call. Germline values: CDR1 SGDLS, CDR2 YYNGEE. V was shortened by 3 bases and J by 2 bases, with 4 bases between the two germline ends. The CDR3 is 12 amino acids. Based on the CDR3 plus reference TRBV9 and TRBJ2-3, the full variable domain is DSGVTQTPKHLITATGQRVTLRCSPRSGDLSVYWYQQSLDQGLQFLIQYYNGEERAKGNILERFSAQQFPDLHSELNLSSLELGDSALYFCASSGATDTQYFGPGTRLTVL.